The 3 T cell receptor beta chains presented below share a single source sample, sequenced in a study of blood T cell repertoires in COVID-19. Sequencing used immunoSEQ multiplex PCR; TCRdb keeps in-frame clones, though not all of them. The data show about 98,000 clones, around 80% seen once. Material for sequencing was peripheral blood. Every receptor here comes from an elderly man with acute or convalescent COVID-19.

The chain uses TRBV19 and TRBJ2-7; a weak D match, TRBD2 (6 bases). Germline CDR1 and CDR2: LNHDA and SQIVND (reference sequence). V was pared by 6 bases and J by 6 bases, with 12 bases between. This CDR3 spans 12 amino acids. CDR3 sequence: CASSGSLGEQYF. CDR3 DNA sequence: TGTGCCAGTAGCGGGAGTCTGGGCGAGCAGTACTTC.

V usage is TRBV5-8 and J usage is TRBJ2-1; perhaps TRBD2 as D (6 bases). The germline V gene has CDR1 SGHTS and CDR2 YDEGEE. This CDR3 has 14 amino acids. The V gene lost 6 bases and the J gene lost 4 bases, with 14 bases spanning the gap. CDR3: CASTGGWAYNEQFF. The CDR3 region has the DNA TGTGCCAGCACTGGAGGGTGGGCTTACAATGAGCAGTTCTTC.

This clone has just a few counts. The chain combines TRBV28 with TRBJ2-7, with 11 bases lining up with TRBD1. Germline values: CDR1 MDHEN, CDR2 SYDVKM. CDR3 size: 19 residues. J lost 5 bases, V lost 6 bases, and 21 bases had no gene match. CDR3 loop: CASSTVLGDRGAQVNEQYF. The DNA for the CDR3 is TGTGCCAGCAGCACAGTTTTGGGGGACAGGGGGGCGCAGGTCAACGAGCAGTACTTC.